This T cell receptor (beta chain) was recovered during a study of blood T cell repertoires in COVID-19. About the research overall: The United States, Italy and Spain were the sources of the acute and convalescent COVID-19 samples. PBMCs, B-cell-depleted T cells, or T cells provided the cDNA or gDNA that made up the material.

In the original analysis: Amplification of reference gene primers was used by the study to estimate nucleated cell counts. Assay: immunoSEQ multiplex PCR; the TCRdb copy retains only in-frame clones and omits some. That table is the source of V, J and clone size, and D and trimming were worked out from the DNA. This table holds about 82,000 clones, just under 80% found once. Patients at the Seattle site were enrolled during active infection and followed longitudinally. Sequences were obtained from peripheral blood. The TCR sequence derives from a man aged 55-75 years with COVID-19, enrolled during active disease.

The CDR3 loop reads CAILTSGNTGELFF. The CDR3 nucleotides are TGTGCCATCTTGACTAGTGGGAACACCGGGGAGCTGTTTTTT. The J gene is TRBJ2-2, the V gene TRBV10-3; TRBD2 might be the D (6 bases). Germline V gene sequence: CDR1 ENHRY, CDR2 SYGVKD. The CDR3 sequence is 14 residues long. V was clipped by 8 bases and J by 1 base, with 11 bases between them.